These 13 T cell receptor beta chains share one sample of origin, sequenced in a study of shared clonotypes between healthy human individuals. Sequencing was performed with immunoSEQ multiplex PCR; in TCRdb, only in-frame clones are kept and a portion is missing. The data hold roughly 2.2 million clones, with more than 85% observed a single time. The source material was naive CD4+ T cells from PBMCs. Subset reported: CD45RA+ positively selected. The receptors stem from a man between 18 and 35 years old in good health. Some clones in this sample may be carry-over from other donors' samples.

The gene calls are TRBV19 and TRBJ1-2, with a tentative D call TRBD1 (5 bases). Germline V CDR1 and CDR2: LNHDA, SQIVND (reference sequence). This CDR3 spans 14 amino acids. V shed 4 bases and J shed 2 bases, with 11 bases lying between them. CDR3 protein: CASSTHRLNYGYTF. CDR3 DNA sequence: TGTGCCAGTAGTACTCACAGGTTAAACTATGGCTACACCTTC.

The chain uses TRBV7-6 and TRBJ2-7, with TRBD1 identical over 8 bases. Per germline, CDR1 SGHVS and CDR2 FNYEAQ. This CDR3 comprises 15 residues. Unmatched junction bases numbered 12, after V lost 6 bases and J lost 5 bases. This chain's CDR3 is CASSFQDRGIHEQYF. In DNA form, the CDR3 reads TGTGCCAGCAGTTTTCAAGACAGGGGTATCCACGAGCAGTACTTC.

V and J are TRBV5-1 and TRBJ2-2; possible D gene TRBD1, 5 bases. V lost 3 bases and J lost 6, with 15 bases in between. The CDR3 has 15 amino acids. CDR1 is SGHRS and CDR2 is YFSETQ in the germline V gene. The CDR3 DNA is TGCGCCAGCAGCTATAACAGGTTGGGGTCCGGGGAGCTGTTTTTT. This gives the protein CASSYNRLGSGELFF.

The CDR3 is CASSDLDRGYEQYF. CDR3 sequence (DNA): TGTGCCAGCAGTGACCTGGACAGGGGTTACGAGCAGTACTTC. The chain carries TRBV28 and TRBJ2-7; 9 bases line up with TRBD1. Germline-derived CDR1 and CDR2 are MDHEN and SYDVKM. This CDR3 has 14 amino acids. J lost 4 bases, V lost 5 bases, and 6 bases had no gene match.

The CDR3 nucleotides are TGTGCCAGCAGTTCCCCGCGGACTAGCGGGAGGTATTCGTACGAGCAGTACTTC. It yields the protein CASSSPRTSGRYSYEQYF. The rearrangement joins TRBV28 to TRBJ2-7; 14 positions agree with TRBD2. Germline V gives CDR1 MDHEN, CDR2 SYDVKM. The CDR3 sequence is 18 residues long. Trimming removed 4 bases from V and 4 bases from J; junction bases left unmatched: 12.

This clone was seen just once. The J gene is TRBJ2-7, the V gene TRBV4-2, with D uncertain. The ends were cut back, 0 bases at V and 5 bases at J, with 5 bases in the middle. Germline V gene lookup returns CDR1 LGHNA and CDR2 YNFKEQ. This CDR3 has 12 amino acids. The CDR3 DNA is TGTGCCAGCAGCCAAGAAGGTCACGAGCAGTACTTC. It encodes CASSQEGHEQYF.

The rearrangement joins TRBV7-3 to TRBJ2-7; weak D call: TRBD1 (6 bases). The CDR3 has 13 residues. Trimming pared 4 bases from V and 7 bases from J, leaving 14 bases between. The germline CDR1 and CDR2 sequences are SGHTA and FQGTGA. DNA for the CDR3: TGTGCCAGCAGCTGGGACACGACGGGTGAGCAGTACTTC. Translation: CASSWDTTGEQYF.

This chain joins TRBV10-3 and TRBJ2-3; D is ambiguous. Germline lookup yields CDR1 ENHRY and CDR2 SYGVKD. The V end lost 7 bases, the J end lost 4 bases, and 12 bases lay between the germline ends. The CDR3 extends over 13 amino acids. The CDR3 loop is CAITPAVSDTQYF. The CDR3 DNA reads TGTGCCATCACCCCTGCAGTGTCAGATACGCAGTATTTT.

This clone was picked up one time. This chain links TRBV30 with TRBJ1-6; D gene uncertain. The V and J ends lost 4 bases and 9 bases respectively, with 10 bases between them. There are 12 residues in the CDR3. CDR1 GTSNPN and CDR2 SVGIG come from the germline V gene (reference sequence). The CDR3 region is CAWNLAASPLHF. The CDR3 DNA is TGTGCCTGGAATCTGGCCGCTTCACCCCTCCACTTT.

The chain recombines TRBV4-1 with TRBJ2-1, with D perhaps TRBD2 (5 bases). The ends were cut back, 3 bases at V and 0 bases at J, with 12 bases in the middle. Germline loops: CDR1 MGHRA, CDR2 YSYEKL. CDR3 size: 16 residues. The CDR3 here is CASSQARGSSYNEQFF. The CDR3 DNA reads TGCGCCAGCAGCCAGGCCCGGGGAAGCTCCTACAATGAGCAGTTCTTC.

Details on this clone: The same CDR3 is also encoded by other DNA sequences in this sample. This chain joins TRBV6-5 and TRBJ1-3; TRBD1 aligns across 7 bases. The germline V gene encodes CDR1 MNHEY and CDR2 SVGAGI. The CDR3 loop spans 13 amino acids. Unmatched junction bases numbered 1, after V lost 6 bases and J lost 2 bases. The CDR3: CASRDRAGNTIYF. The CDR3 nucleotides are TGTGCCAGCAGAGACAGGGCTGGAAACACCATATATTTT.

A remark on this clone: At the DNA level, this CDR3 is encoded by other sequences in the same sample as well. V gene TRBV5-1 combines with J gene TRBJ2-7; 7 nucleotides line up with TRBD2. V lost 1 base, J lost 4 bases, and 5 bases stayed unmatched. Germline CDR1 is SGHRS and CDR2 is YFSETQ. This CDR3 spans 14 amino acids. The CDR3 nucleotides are TGCGCCAGCAGCTTGTCTAGCGGCAATTACGAGCAGTACTTC. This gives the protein CASSLSSGNYEQYF.

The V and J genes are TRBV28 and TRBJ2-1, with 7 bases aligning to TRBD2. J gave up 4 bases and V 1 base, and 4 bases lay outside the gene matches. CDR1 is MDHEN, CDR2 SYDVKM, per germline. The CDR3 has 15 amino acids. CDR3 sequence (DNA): TGTGCCAGCAGTTTATCCAGCGGGGCGTACAATGAGCAGTTCTTC. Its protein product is CASSLSSGAYNEQFF.